This TCR beta chain was obtained from a study of early T cells in non-severe SARS-CoV-2 infection. Study background: Investigators sequenced bulk RNA drawn from unsorted whole blood, and chains remained unpaired. General study results and limits: Private and CD4 specificities were missed by VDJdb matching, which favored anti-spike CD8 responses.

A word on this clonotype: What it recognizes is unknown.

Individual cDNA molecules each received unique molecular identifiers attached to them. TCRdb re-analysed the 5' RACE reads in MiXCR, keeping a single row per CDR3 protein. The table lists 95,000 to 150,000 distinct CDR3 sequences, under 15% of them singletons. The CDR3 runs to 16 residues. Germline CDR1 reads SGHAT; CDR2 reads FQNNGV. V trimming: 7 bases; J trimming: 9 bases; junction bases outside the gene matches: 17. This receptor was taken from an adult who was a healthcare worker with PCR-confirmed SARS-CoV-2 infection or an uninfected control (not recorded which). This sequence joins TRBV11-2 and TRBJ2-2, with 7 nucleotides matching TRBD1. The sample was whole blood. The CDR3 protein is CASKTDWGQLGRELFF. CDR3 in DNA: TGTGCCAGCAAGACCGATTGGGGACAGTTAGGCAGGGAGCTGTTTTTT. Using reference TRBV11-2 and TRBJ2-2 for the parts outside the CDR3, the full variable domain is EAGVAQSPRYKIIEKRQSVAFWCNPISGHATLYWYQQILGQGPKLLIQFQNNGVVDDSQLPKDRFSAERLKGVDSTLKIQPAKLEDSAVYLCASKTDWGQLGRELFFGEGSRLTVL.